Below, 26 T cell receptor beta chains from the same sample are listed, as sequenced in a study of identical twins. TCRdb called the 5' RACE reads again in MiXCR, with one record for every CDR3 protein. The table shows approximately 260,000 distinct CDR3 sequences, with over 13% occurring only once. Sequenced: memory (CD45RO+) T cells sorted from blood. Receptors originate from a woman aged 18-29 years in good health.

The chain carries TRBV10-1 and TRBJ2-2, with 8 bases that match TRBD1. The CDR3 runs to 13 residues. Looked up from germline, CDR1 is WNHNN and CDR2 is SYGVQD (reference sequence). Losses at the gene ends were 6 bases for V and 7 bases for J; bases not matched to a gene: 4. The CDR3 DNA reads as TGCGCCAGCAGGACAGGGGTCAGCGGGGAGCTGTTTTTT. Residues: CASRTGVSGELFF.

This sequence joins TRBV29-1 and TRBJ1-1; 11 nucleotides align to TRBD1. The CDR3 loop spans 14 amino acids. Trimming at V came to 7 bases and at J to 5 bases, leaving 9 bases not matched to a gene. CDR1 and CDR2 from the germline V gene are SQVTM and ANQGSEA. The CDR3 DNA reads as TGCAGCGCCCACGTGGGACAGGGGGGAACTGAAGCTTTCTTT. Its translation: CSAHVGQGGTEAFF.

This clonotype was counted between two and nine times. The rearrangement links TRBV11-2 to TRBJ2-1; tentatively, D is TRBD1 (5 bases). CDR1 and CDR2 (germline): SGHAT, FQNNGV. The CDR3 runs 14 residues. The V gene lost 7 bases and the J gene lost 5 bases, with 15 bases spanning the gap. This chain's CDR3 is CASNKGRQNNEQFF. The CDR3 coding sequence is TGTGCCAGCAATAAAGGGCGACAGAACAATGAGCAGTTCTTC.

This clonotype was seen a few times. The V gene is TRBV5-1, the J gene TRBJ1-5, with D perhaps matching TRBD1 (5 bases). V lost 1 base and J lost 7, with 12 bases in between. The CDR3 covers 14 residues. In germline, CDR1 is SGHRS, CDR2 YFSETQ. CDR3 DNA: TGCGCCAGCAGCTTGCGGGATGAGGGGCAGCCCCAGCATTTT. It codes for CASSLRDEGQPQHF.

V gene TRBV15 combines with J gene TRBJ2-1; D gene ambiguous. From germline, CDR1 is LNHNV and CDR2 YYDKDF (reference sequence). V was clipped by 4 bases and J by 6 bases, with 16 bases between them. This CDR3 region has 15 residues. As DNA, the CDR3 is TGTGCCACCAGCACGCATCAGGCGGCACTCAATGAGCAGTTCTTC. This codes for CATSTHQAALNEQFF.

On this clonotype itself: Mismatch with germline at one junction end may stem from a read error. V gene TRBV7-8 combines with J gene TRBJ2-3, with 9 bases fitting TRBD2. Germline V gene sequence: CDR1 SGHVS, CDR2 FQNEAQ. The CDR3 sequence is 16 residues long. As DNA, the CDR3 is TGCGCCAGCAGCTTTACCAGCGGGAGGAGCACAGATACGCAGTATTTT. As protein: CASSFTSGRSTDTQYF. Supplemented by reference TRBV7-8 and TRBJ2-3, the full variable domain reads GAGVSQSPRYKVAKRGQDVALRCDPISGHVSLFWYQQALGQGPEFLTYFQNEAQLDKSGLPSDRFFAERPEGSVSTLKIQRTQQEDSAVYLCASSFTSGRSTDTQYFGPGTRLTVL.

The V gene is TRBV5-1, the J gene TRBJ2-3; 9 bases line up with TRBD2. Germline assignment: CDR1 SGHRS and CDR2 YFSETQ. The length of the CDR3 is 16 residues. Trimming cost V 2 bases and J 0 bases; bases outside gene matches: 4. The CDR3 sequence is CASSFGREGSTDTQYF. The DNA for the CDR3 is TGCGCCAGCAGCTTCGGGCGGGAGGGTAGCACAGATACGCAGTATTTT.

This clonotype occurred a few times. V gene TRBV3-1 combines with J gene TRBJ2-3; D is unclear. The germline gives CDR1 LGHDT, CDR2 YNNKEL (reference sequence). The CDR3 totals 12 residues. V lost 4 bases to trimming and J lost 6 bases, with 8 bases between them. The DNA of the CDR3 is TGTGCCAGCAGCCCCAGAAAGGATACGCAGTATTTT. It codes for CASSPRKDTQYF.

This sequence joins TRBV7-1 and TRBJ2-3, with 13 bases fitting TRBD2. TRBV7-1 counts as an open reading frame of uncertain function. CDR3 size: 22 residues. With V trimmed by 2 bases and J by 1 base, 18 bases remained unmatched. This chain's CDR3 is CASSSRTLRTSGSSFGTDTQYF. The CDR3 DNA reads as TGTGCCAGCAGCTCACGTACCCTTCGGACTAGCGGGAGCTCATTCGGCACAGATACGCAGTATTTT.

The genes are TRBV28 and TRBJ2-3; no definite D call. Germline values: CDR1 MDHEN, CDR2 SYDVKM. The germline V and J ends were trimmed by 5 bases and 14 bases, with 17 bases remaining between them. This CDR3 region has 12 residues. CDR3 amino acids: CASSPNHDHPYF. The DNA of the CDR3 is TGTGCCAGCAGTCCGAACCACGATCATCCGTATTTT.

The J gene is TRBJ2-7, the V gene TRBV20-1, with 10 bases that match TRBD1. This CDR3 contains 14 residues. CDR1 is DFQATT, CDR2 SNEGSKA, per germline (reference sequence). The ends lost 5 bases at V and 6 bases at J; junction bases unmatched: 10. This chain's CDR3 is CSAGGGTGVAEQYF. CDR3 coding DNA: TGCAGTGCTGGCGGCGGGACAGGGGTGGCCGAGCAGTACTTC.

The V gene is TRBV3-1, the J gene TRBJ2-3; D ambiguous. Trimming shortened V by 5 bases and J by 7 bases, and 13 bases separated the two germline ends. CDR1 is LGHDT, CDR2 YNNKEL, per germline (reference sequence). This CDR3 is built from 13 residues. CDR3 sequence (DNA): TGTGCCAGCAGCTTCCGGATAGAACATACGCAGTATTTT. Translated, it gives CASSFRIEHTQYF.

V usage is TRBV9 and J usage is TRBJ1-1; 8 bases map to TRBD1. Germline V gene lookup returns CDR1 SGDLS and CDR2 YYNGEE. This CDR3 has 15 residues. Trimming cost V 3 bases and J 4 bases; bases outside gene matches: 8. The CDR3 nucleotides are TGTGCCAGCAGCGCTTGGACAGGGACGATCACTGAAGCTTTCTTT. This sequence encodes CASSAWTGTITEAFF.

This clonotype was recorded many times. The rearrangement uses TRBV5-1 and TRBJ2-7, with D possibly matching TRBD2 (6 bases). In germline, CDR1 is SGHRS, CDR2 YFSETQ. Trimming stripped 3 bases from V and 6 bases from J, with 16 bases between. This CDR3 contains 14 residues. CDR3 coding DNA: TGCGCCAGCAGCTGGGGGACTCCTCTCGGCGAGCAGTACTTC. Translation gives CASSWGTPLGEQYF.

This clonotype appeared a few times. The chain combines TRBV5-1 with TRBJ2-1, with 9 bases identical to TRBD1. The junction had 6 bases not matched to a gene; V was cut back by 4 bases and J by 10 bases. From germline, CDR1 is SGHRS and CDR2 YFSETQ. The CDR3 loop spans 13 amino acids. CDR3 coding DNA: TGCGCCAGCAGCCCGGACAGGGGAGGGGAGCAGTTCTTC. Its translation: CASSPDRGGEQFF.

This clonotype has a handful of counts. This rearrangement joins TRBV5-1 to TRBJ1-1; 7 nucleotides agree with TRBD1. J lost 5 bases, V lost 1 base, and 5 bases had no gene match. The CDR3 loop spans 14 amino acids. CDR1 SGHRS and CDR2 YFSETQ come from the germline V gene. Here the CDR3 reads CASSLSGGVTEAFF. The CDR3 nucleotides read TGCGCCAGCAGCTTGTCAGGGGGTGTGACTGAAGCTTTCTTT.

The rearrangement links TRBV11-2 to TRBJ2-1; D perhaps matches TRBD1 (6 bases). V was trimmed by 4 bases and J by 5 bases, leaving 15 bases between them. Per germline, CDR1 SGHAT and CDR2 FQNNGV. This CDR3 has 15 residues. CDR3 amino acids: CASSSPDSLNNEQFF. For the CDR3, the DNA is TGTGCCAGCAGCTCGCCGGACAGCCTAAACAATGAGCAGTTCTTC.

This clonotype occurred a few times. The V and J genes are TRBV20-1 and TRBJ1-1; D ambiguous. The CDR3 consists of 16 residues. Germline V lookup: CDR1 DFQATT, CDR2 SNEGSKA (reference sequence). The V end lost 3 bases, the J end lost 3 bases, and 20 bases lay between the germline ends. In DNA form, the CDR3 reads TGCAGTGCTAGGGACCCCTCGATTGAAGGATACACTGAAGCTTTCTTT. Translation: CSARDPSIEGYTEAFF.

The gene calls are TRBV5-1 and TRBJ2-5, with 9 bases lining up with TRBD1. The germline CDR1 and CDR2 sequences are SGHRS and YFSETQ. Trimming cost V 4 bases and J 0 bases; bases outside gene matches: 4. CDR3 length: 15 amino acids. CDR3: CASSSNRGHQETQYF. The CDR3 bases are TGCGCCAGCAGCAGTAACAGGGGGCACCAAGAGACCCAGTACTTC.

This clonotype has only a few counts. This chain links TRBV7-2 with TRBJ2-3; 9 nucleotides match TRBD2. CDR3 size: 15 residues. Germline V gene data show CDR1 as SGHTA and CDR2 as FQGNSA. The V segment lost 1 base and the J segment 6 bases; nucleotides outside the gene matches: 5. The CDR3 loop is CASSLGLAEGDTQYF. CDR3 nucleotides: TGTGCCAGCAGCTTAGGACTAGCGGAAGGGGATACGCAGTATTTT.

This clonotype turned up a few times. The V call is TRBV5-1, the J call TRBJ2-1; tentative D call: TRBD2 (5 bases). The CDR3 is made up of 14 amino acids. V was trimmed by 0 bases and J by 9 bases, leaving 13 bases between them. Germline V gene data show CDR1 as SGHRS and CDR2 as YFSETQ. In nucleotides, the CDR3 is TGCGCCAGCAGCTTGGGACTATCGCTAGGTGAGCAGTTCTTC. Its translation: CASSLGLSLGEQFF. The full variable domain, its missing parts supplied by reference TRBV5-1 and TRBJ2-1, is KAGVTQTPRYLIKTRGQQVTLSCSPISGHRSVSWYQQTPGQGLQFLFEYFSETQRNKGNFPGRFSGRQFSNSRSEMNVSTLELGDSALYLCASSLGLSLGEQFFGPGTRLTVL.

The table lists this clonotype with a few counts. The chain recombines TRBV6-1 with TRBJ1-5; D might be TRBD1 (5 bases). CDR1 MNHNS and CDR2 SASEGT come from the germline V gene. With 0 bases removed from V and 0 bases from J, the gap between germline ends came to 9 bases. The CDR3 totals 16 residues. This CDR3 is CASSEARGASNQPQHF. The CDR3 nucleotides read TGTGCCAGCAGTGAAGCACGAGGGGCTAGCAATCAGCCCCAGCATTTT.

The CDR3 is CSASGTYGYTF. The DNA for the CDR3 is TGCAGTGCTAGCGGTACCTATGGCTACACCTTC. The chain is built from TRBV20-1 and TRBJ1-2, with D unresolved. Trimming took off 3 bases at V and 4 bases at J, with 6 bases between the two ends. Germline V gene sequence: CDR1 DFQATT, CDR2 SNEGSKA (reference sequence). This CDR3 spans 11 amino acids.

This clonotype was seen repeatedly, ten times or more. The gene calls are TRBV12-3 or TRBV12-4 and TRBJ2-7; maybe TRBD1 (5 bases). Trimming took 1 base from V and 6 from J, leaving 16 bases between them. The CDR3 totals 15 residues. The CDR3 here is CASSLGGATNVEQYF. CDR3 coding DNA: TGTGCCAGCAGTTTAGGTGGGGCCACTAACGTCGAGCAGTACTTC.

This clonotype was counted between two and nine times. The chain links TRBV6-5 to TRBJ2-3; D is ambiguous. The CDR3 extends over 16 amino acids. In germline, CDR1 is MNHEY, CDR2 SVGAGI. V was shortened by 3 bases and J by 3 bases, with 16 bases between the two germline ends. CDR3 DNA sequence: TGTGCCAGCAGTTATCAACGACCATCCTGGACAGATACGCAGTATTTT. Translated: CASSYQRPSWTDTQYF.

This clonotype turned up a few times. CDR3 in amino acids: CASSRAGNEQFF. The CDR3 nucleotides read TGTGCCAGCAGCAGGGCCGGGAATGAGCAGTTCTTC. The chain has TRBV12-3 or TRBV12-4 and TRBJ2-1, with D maybe TRBD1 (5 bases). V lost 6 bases, J lost 7 bases, and 10 bases lay in between. This CDR3 comprises 12 residues.